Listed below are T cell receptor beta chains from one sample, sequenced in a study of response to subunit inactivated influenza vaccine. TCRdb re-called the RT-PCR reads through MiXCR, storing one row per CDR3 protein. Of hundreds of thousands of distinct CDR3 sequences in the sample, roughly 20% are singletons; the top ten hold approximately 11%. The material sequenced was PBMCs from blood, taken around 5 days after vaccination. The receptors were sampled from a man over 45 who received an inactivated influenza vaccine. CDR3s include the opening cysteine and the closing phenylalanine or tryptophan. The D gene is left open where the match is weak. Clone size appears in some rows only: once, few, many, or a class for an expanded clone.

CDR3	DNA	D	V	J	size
CASSNPRRGNTDTQYF	TGTGCCAGCAGCAATCCACGGCGGGGAAACACAGATACGCAGTATTTT	-	TRBV12-3/TRBV12-4	TRBJ2-3	many
CASSLAPGDGIGELFF	TGTGCCAGCAGTTTAGCCCCGGGGGACGGGATCGGGGAGCTGTTTTTT	-	TRBV12-3/TRBV12-4	TRBJ2-2	many
CATSDSDRNIQYF	TGTGCCACCAGTGATTCGGACAGAAACATTCAGTACTTC	-	TRBV24-1	TRBJ2-4	few
CASSPGGPMNTEAFF	TGTGCCAGCAGCCCAGGGGGCCCGATGAACACTGAAGCTTTCTTT	TRBD1	TRBV7-2	TRBJ1-1	-
CATSRAPGQHYEQYF	TGTGCCACCAGCAGAGCGCCCGGACAGCACTACGAGCAGTACTTC	-	TRBV15	TRBJ2-7	-
CSARGGGRTDTQYF	TGCAGTGCTAGAGGAGGGGGTCGCACAGATACGCAGTATTTT	-	TRBV20-1	TRBJ2-3	-
CSVEAGSSWSSYNEQFF	TGCAGCGTGGAAGCGGGATCCTCTTGGAGCTCCTACAATGAGCAGTTCTTC	TRBD2	TRBV29-1	TRBJ2-1	few
CSSYSGGHTDTQYF	TGCAGTTCTTATAGCGGGGGACACACAGATACGCAGTATTTT	TRBD2	TRBV20-1	TRBJ2-3	few
CASRNTYEQYF	TGTGCCAGCAGGAATACCTACGAGCAGTACTTC	-	TRBV6-5	TRBJ2-7	few
CASSLWTSDGGELFF	TGTGCCAGCAGTTTATGGACTAGCGACGGGGGGGAGCTGTTTTTT	TRBD2	TRBV12-3/TRBV12-4	TRBJ2-2	few
CASSIGQGEAFF	TGTGCCAGCAGCATAGGACAGGGTGAAGCTTTCTTT	TRBD1	TRBV7-9	TRBJ1-1	-
CSASRRIDRASEQYF	TGCAGTGCTAGTAGGAGGATCGACAGGGCGTCCGAGCAGTACTTC	TRBD1	TRBV20-1	TRBJ2-7	few
CASSSPARDWDEQFF	TGTGCCAGCAGTTCCCCGGCAAGGGATTGGGATGAGCAGTTCTTC	-	TRBV12-3/TRBV12-4	TRBJ2-1	few
CATSREYEQYF	TGTGCCACCAGCAGAGAGTACGAGCAGTACTTC	-	TRBV15	TRBJ2-7	few
CAISESLSGTSGGLSSYEQYF	TGTGCCATCAGTGAGTCACTATCCGGGACTAGCGGGGGGCTGAGCTCCTACGAGCAGTACTTC	TRBD2	TRBV10-3	TRBJ2-7	few
CSARGQVREQYF	TGCAGTGCTCGGGGACAGGTACGAGAGCAGTACTTC	TRBD1	TRBV20-1	TRBJ2-7	-
CASSLTSGRGNTQYF	TGTGCCAGCAGCTTGACTAGCGGGAGGGGAAATACGCAGTATTTT	TRBD2	TRBV5-6	TRBJ2-3	-
CASSLVYVDRSSYEQYF	TGTGCCAGCAGCTTAGTATATGTGGACCGTAGCTCCTACGAGCAGTACTTC	-	TRBV7-9	TRBJ2-7	-
CASSLQGGISSEAFF	TGTGCCAGCAGTCTACAGGGGGGAATTTCCTCTGAAGCTTTCTTT	TRBD1	TRBV7-9	TRBJ1-1	-
CASSLGGVETQYF	TGTGCCAGCAGTTTAGGGGGGGTCGAGACCCAGTACTTC	-	TRBV7-2	TRBJ2-5	many
CSARVGSGSLGDQYF	TGCAGTGCTAGAGTGGGTAGCGGGAGTTTAGGTGACCAGTACTTC	TRBD2	TRBV20-1	TRBJ2-5	many
CASSLRRATTDTQYF	TGTGCCAGCAGTTTGAGGAGGGCAACCACAGATACGCAGTATTTT	-	TRBV12-3/TRBV12-4	TRBJ2-3	many
CASSRATTYQETQYF	TGTGCCAGCAGCCGCGCTACTACGTACCAAGAGACCCAGTACTTC	-	TRBV7-2	TRBJ2-5	-
CASNTGGGLEQYF	TGTGCCAGCAATACAGGGGGGGGGCTCGAGCAGTACTTC	-	TRBV6-1	TRBJ2-7	many
CASSSPPSEQYF	TGTGCCAGCAGCTCCCCCCCAAGCGAGCAGTACTTC	-	TRBV7-9	TRBJ2-7	few
CASSLGRSRDTQYF	TGTGCCAGCAGCTTAGGTCGGTCCAGGGATACGCAGTATTTT	-	TRBV7-2	TRBJ2-3	-
CASSGTLRNPTFEQYF	TGTGCCAGCAGCGGAACTCTGCGGAATCCGACATTCGAGCAGTACTTC	-	TRBV4-2	TRBJ2-7	-
CASSLPGLAYEQFF	TGTGCCAGCAGCTTACCGGGACTAGCATATGAGCAGTTCTTC	TRBD2	TRBV7-2	TRBJ2-1	-
CASSLAGGTTYNEQFF	TGTGCCAGCAGCTTAGCGGGCGGGACAACTTACAATGAGCAGTTCTTC	-	TRBV7-2	TRBJ2-1	few
CASSPGPGTGSNQPQHF	TGTGCCAGCAGTCCCGGTCCCGGGACAGGTTCCAATCAGCCCCAGCATTTT	TRBD1	TRBV6-1	TRBJ1-5	few
CASSLGLGDIQYF	TGTGCCAGCAGCTTGGGACTAGGGGACATTCAGTACTTC	TRBD2	TRBV11-2	TRBJ2-4	-
CATGPGWNEQFF	TGTGCCACCGGCCCCGGATGGAATGAGCAGTTCTTC	-	TRBV15	TRBJ2-1	few